The 21 T cell receptor beta chains below were found in one sample sequenced in a study of T cell clonality in common variable immunodeficiency. Study results and limitations: In common variable immunodeficiency, TCR beta chains reportedly carried fewer deletions and N-nucleotide insertions.

No cognate antigen is known for these TCRs. The protocol was immunoSEQ multiplex PCR, while the TCRdb copy is restricted to in-frame clones and leaves out a portion. The profile covers approximately 24,000 clones, none occurring a single time. Sequenced input: peripheral blood mononuclear cells. These receptors were collected from a human donor with common variable immunodeficiency.

A word on this clone: The read ends 3 residues shy of where the CDR3 ends; the end is completed using the germline J gene. The gene calls are TRBV20-1 and TRBJ2-7; TRBD2 might be the D (6 bases). V was clipped by 7 bases and J by 6 bases, with 22 bases between them. The CDR3 sequence is 14 residues long. Germline values: CDR1 DFQATT, CDR2 SNEGSKA (reference sequence). The DNA read from the CDR3 is TGCAGTGTCCTCGGGGGTGGAGGCTCAGGCGAG. It codes for CSVLGGGGSGE. The entire CDR3 sequence reads CSVLGGGGSGEQYF.

Comment on this clone: The CDR3 end is not reached by the read, which stops 3 residues before it; the germline J gene fills it in. This chain uses TRBV29-1 with TRBJ1-4, with D unresolved. The CDR3 is made up of 13 amino acids. Germline assignment: CDR1 SQVTM and CDR2 ANQGSEA. V was cut by 1 base and J by 7 bases, with 10 bases left in between. Here the CDR3 reads CSVEVGSGEKLFF. The CDR3 bases that were read are TGCAGCGTTGAAGTAGGGAGCGGTGAAAAA. Based on the CDR3 plus reference TRBV29-1 and TRBJ1-4, the full variable domain is SAVISQKPSRDICQRGTSLTIQCQVDSQVTMMFWYRQQPGQSLTLIATANQGSEATYESGFVIDKFPISRPNLTFSTLTVSNMSPEDSSIYLCSVEVGSGEKLFFGSGTQLSVL.

This clone was seen a handful of times. The CDR3 end falls 3 residues outside the read, so it is completed with the germline J gene. This sequence joins TRBV30 and TRBJ1-2, with D perhaps matching TRBD1 (6 bases). The CDR3 extends over 14 amino acids. Deletions cut 1 base from V and 4 bases from J, with 13 bases between. Per the germline V gene, CDR1 is GTSNPN and CDR2 is SVGIG (reference sequence). The CDR3 region is CAWSDQGSSYGYTF. CDR3 bases read: TGTGCCTGGAGTGACCAGGGGTCATCCTATGGC. The full variable domain, completed using reference TRBV30 and TRBJ1-2, is SQTIHQWPATLVQPVGSPLSLECTVEGTSNPNLYWYRQAAGRGLQLLFYSVGIGQISSEVPQNLSASRPQDRQFILSSKKLLLSDSGFYLCAWSDQGSSYGYTFGSGTRLTVV.

This clone came up a few times. The read ends 3 residues early relative to the CDR3; the germline J gene fills the gap. This sequence joins TRBV2 and TRBJ2-1; 11 bases agree with TRBD2. Germline assignment: CDR1 SNHLY and CDR2 FYNNEI. There are 14 residues in the CDR3. Trimming removed 1 base from V and 7 bases from J; junction bases left unmatched: 0. The part of the CDR3 DNA that was read is TGTGCCAGCAGTGAAGGGACTAGCGGGAATGAG. Amino acid sequence: CASSEGTSGNE. The whole CDR3 sequence is CASSEGTSGNEQFF.

This clone came up a few times. The read stops 3 residues short of the end of the CDR3; the missing end is completed from the germline J gene. This chain uses TRBV7-3 with TRBJ2-1, with 9 bases identical to TRBD2. J lost 7 bases, V lost 2 bases, and 6 bases had no gene match. Germline V lookup: CDR1 SGHTA, CDR2 FQGTGA. There are 15 residues in the CDR3. The CDR3 sequence is CASSLSAGGCNEQFF. Partial CDR3 DNA: TGTGCCAGCAGCTTATCAGCGGGGGGCTGTAATGAG.

Concerning this clone: The missing CDR3 end, 3 residues past where the read stops, is filled in from the germline J gene. This chain connects TRBV18 to TRBJ1-5; 8 bases align to TRBD1. J gave up 4 bases and V 3 bases, and 5 bases lay outside the gene matches. From germline, CDR1 is KGHSH and CDR2 LQKENI. CDR3 length: 15 residues. CDR3 bases read: TGTGCCAGCTCACCGGCGCAGGGGGCTAATCAGCCC. Residues: CASSPAQGANQP. The full CDR3 is CASSPAQGANQPQHF.

Of note for this clone: The read terminates 3 residues ahead of where the CDR3 ends, so the germline J gene completes it. The chain is built from TRBV2 and TRBJ1-2; possible D gene TRBD1, 6 bases. This CDR3 comprises 15 residues. CDR1 and CDR2 (germline): SNHLY, FYNNEI. The CDR3 loop reads CASSPLLQGVGGYTF. The CDR3 bases that were read are TGTGCCAGCAGTCCATTACTACAGGGAGTGGGGGGC.

Ten or more counts support this clone. The sequenced fragment ends 3 residues before the CDR3 boundary, so the rest is inferred from the germline J gene. The V gene is TRBV18, the J gene TRBJ1-1, with TRBD1 identical over 8 bases. The ends lost 8 bases at V and 1 base at J; junction bases unmatched: 9. Germline loops: CDR1 KGHSH, CDR2 LQKENI. There are 15 residues in the CDR3. CDR3: CASTFTTGANTEAFF. CDR3 DNA (partial): TGTGCCAGCACCTTTACGACAGGGGCGAACACTGAA.

With respect to this clone: The DNA ends 3 residues before the CDR3 does, and the rest of the CDR3 is filled in from the germline J gene. This chain uses TRBV20-1 with TRBJ2-1; D not certain. This CDR3 has 15 residues. Between the trimmed V and J ends, which lost 4 bases and 0 bases, there was a span of 13 bases. Germline loops: CDR1 DFQATT, CDR2 SNEGSKA (reference sequence). The sequenced CDR3 bases are TGCAGTGCTACCAACCCGCGGAGCTCCTACAATGAG. Translation gives CSATNPRSSYNE. The whole CDR3 protein is CSATNPRSSYNEQFF.

This clone was detected ten times or more. The CDR3 end is not reached by the read, which stops 3 residues before it; the germline J gene fills it in. The chain recombines TRBV2 with TRBJ2-5; 7 positions match TRBD1. J lost 2 bases, V lost 7 bases, and 4 bases had no gene match. CDR1 and CDR2 from the germline V gene are SNHLY and FYNNEI. The CDR3 sequence is 13 residues long. CDR3 DNA (partial): TGTGCCAGCAATAGGGACAGACAAGAGACC. Its protein product is CASNRDRQET. The CDR3 as a whole reads CASNRDRQETQYF.

This clone has a handful of counts. The sequenced part of the CDR3 DNA is TGTGCCAGTAGTATAAGGCCGGGACTAGCGGGTTCAAGGGGGAGGCACGAG. Protein product: CASSIRPGLAGSRGRHE. The complete CDR3 protein is CASSIRPGLAGSRGRHEQYF. This sequence joins TRBV19 and TRBJ2-7; 12 bases map to TRBD2. Coverage ceases 3 residues before the CDR3 finishes, and the germline J gene fills in the end. Germline V gene data show CDR1 as LNHDA and CDR2 as SQIVND (reference sequence). The CDR3 totals 20 residues. With 2 bases clipped from V and 5 bases from J, the junction kept 19 bases outside the gene matches.

This clone has a handful of counts. The read falls 3 residues short of the CDR3 end, and the missing part is taken from the germline J gene. The chain uses TRBV19 and TRBJ1-6; TRBD1 matches at 10 bases. This CDR3 is 14 amino acids long. CDR1 is LNHDA and CDR2 is SQIVND in the germline V gene (reference sequence). The V and J ends lost 6 bases and 9 bases, in that order; junction bases with no gene match: 5. Incomplete CDR3 DNA: TGTGCCAGTAGACTGACAGGGGGCATTTCACCC. Protein: CASRLTGGISP. The CDR3, in full, reads CASRLTGGISPLHF. Supplemented by reference TRBV19 and TRBJ1-6, the full variable domain reads DGGITQSPKYLFRKEGQNVTLSCEQNLNHDAMYWYRQDPGQGLRLIYYSQIVNDFQKGDIAEGYSVSREKKESFPLTVTSAQKNPTAFYLCASRLTGGISPLHFGNGTRLTVT.

To note about this clone: The CDR3 end lies 3 residues beyond the end of the read and is filled in from the germline J gene. The genes are TRBV19 and TRBJ1-5; TRBD1 matches 9 bases. This CDR3 has 14 residues. CDR1 is LNHDA, CDR2 SQIVND, per germline (reference sequence). V trimming: 9 bases; J trimming: 2 bases; junction bases outside the gene matches: 5. CDR3: CASSGQGGNQPQHF. CDR3 DNA, as far as it was read: TGTGCCAGCTCGGGACAGGGTGGCAATCAGCCC.

Only a few counts were recorded for this clone. From the germline J gene comes the end of the CDR3, since the read stops 3 residues before it. The V gene is TRBV5-1, the J gene TRBJ2-1, with TRBD2 matching 9 bases. CDR3 length equals 21 residues. J gave up 0 bases and V 4 bases, and 20 bases lay outside the gene matches. The germline gives CDR1 SGHRS, CDR2 YFSETQ. The sequenced CDR3 bases are TGCGCCAGCAGCCCTGGGTCGGGCGGGAGGGCCTCAGGTGGCTCCTACAATGAG. Its protein product is CASSPGSGGRASGGSYNE. The CDR3 as a whole reads CASSPGSGGRASGGSYNEQFF.

This clone was detected a few times. The missing CDR3 end, 3 residues past where the read stops, is filled in from the germline J gene. This chain links TRBV18 with TRBJ2-7; 8 positions agree with TRBD1. J lost 3 bases, V lost 3 bases, and 19 bases had no gene match. CDR1 is KGHSH, CDR2 LQKENI, per germline. The CDR3 extends over 19 amino acids. The part of the CDR3 DNA that was read is TGTGCCAGCTCACCTATTCCACTCCTCAGCACAGGGGGTAACTACGAG. This gives the protein CASSPIPLLSTGGNYE. The entire CDR3 protein reads CASSPIPLLSTGGNYEQYF. The full variable domain, in which reference TRBV18 and TRBJ2-7 provide the parts outside the CDR3, is NAGVMQNPRHLVRRRGQEARLRCSPMKGHSHVYWYRQLPEEGLKFMVYLQKENIIDESGMPKERFSAEFPKEGPSILRIQQVVRGDSAAYFCASSPIPLLSTGGNYEQYFGPGTRLTVT.

About this clone itself: The CDR3 extends 3 residues past the end of the read, so its final part is completed from the germline J gene. The J gene is TRBJ1-6, the V gene TRBV6-1; D is perhaps TRBD1 (6 bases). The V and J ends lost 2 bases and 9 bases respectively, with 11 bases between them. Germline V gene sequence: CDR1 MNHNS, CDR2 SASEGT. There are 14 residues in the CDR3. CDR3 region: CASSESRGASPLHF. The sequenced CDR3 bases are TGTGCCAGCAGTGAATCCAGGGGCGCTTCACCC.

With respect to this clone: The read halts 3 residues ahead of the CDR3 end, with the missing end drawn from the germline J gene. The rearrangement links TRBV29-1 to TRBJ2-7; tentative D call: TRBD2 (6 bases). The germline CDR1 and CDR2 sequences are SQVTM and ANQGSEA. The CDR3 extends over 13 amino acids. V was shortened by 3 bases and J by 6 bases, with 15 bases between the two germline ends. This CDR3 reads CSVEGTSTAEQYF. CDR3 bases read: TGCAGCGTTGAGGGAACTAGCACAGCCGAG.

This clone was recorded at least ten times. The missing CDR3 end, 3 residues past where the read stops, is filled in from the germline J gene. The chain carries TRBV18 and TRBJ1-4, with TRBD1 as a possible D gene (5 bases). CDR3 length equals 15 residues. Trimming cost V 4 bases and J 5 bases, with 14 bases left between them. Germline V gives CDR1 KGHSH, CDR2 LQKENI. The part of the CDR3 DNA that was read is TGTGCCAGCTCACACGGGGGACGGATGAATGAAAAA. It encodes CASSHGGRMNEK. The whole CDR3 region reads CASSHGGRMNEKLFF.

The table lists this clone with a few counts. The read halts 3 residues ahead of the CDR3 end, with the missing end drawn from the germline J gene. This sequence joins TRBV2 and TRBJ2-1; a possible D gene is TRBD2 (6 bases). Germline CDR1 and CDR2: SNHLY and FYNNEI. This CDR3 comprises 14 residues. V was cut by 3 bases and J by 6 bases, with 12 bases left in between. CDR3 sequence: CASSETHGGNEQFF. The CDR3 DNA, read in part, is TGTGCCAGCAGTGAGACCCACGGGGGCAATGAG. Combining the CDR3 with reference TRBV2 and TRBJ2-1 gives the whole variable domain EPEVTQTPSHQVTQMGQEVILRCVPISNHLYFYWYRQILGQKVEFLVSFYNNEISEKSEIFDDQFSVERPDGSNFTLKIRSTKLEDSAMYFCASSETHGGNEQFFGPGTRLTVL.

In its sample, this clone was seen a few times. Read coverage stops 3 residues before the CDR3 terminus; the germline J gene supplies the remainder. This rearrangement joins TRBV18 to TRBJ1-1; 9 bases match TRBD1. CDR1 is KGHSH and CDR2 is LQKENI in the germline V gene. The V gene end was trimmed by 3 bases and the J gene end by 3 bases; junction bases not matched to a gene: 14. CDR3 size: 18 residues. The sequenced CDR3 bases are TGTGCCAGCTCACCTAATTTGGACAGGGGACCTCTCCACACTGAA. The encoded protein is CASSPNLDRGPLHTE. In full, the CDR3 is CASSPNLDRGPLHTEAFF.

Regarding this clone: Read sequence stops 3 residues before the CDR3 end, and the germline J gene provides the missing end. The chain is built from TRBV5-1 and TRBJ1-1; D remains ambiguous. Germline CDR1 SGHRS, CDR2 YFSETQ. The CDR3 sequence is 14 residues long. The V gene lost 0 bases and the J gene lost 0 bases, with 6 bases spanning the gap. The CDR3 bases that were read are TGCGCCAGCAGCTTGGCCAGCGTGAACACTGAA. Amino acid sequence: CASSLASVNTE. The CDR3 reads in full as CASSLASVNTEAFF.